Below, 22 T cell receptor beta chains from the same sample are listed, as sequenced in a study of cytomegalovirus exposure and HLA in healthy donors. With 60 Vbeta and 13 Jbeta primers, the PCR was carried out. TCRdb's copy holds only in-frame clones and misses some; the assay was immunoSEQ multiplex PCR. The data hold 100,000 to 150,000 clones, with over 75% observed a single time. Sequences were obtained from PBMCs. The receptor source for this set is a woman aged 40 to 50 in good health and CMV-seropositive.

This clone was counted a single time. The chain is built from TRBV9 and TRBJ2-1, with D possibly TRBD2 on 6 matching bases. Germline V gives CDR1 SGDLS, CDR2 YYNGEE. This CDR3 has 15 amino acids. Trimming stripped 6 bases from V and 5 bases from J, with 18 bases between. In nucleotides, the CDR3 is TGTGCCAGCACCTACTCGGGGGAGTTCGACAATGAGCAGTTCTTC. This gives the protein CASTYSGEFDNEQFF.

This chain connects TRBV7-2 to TRBJ2-5; 12 bases agree with TRBD2. The CDR3 length is 18 residues. With V trimmed by 0 bases and J by 4 bases, 9 bases remained unmatched. The germline V gene encodes CDR1 SGHTA and CDR2 FQGNSA. The CDR3 DNA reads TGTGCCAGCAGCTTAGCGCTAGCGGGAGGGCCCTCGAGAGAGACCCAGTACTTC. Encoded protein: CASSLALAGGPSRETQYF.

The V gene is TRBV7-9, the J gene TRBJ2-7, with 13 positions matching TRBD2. The V gene end was trimmed by 5 bases and the J gene end by 5 bases; junction bases not matched to a gene: 9. Germline V CDR1 and CDR2: SEHNR, FQNEAQ (reference sequence). CDR3 length equals 16 residues. The CDR3 DNA is TGTGCCAGCAGCCTCAGGACTAGCGGGAGAAACCACGAGCAGTACTTC. This encodes CASSLRTSGRNHEQYF.

This rearrangement joins TRBV25-1 to TRBJ1-2; 9 positions match TRBD1. The trim removed 8 bases at V and 5 bases at J, leaving 9 bases unmatched. The CDR3 is 14 amino acids. Per the germline V gene, CDR1 is MGHDK and CDR2 is SYGVNS. This CDR3 reads CASSPAGTGYGYTF. CDR3 in DNA: TGTGCCAGCTCTCCGGCCGGGACAGGGTATGGCTACACCTTC.

This clone was seen a handful of times. An end of the junction does not agree with germline; a read error may underlie this. The J gene is TRBJ1-2, the V gene TRBV7-9, with D possibly being TRBD1 (5 bases). The CDR3 contains 15 residues. Per germline, CDR1 SEHNR and CDR2 FQNEAQ (reference sequence). In nucleotides, the CDR3 is TGTTCCAGCAGCTTTAGCTCGTCAGGGTTTGGTGGCTACACCTTC. This gives the protein CSSSFSSSGFGGYTF.

This clone occurred once. This chain connects TRBV6-5 to TRBJ1-2; maybe TRBD1 (5 bases). Germline CDR1 and CDR2: MNHEY and SVGAGI. This CDR3 contains 13 residues. The V end lost 5 bases, the J end lost 6 bases, and 13 bases lay between the germline ends. The CDR3 DNA is TGTGCCAGCAGTGAACGTGGGGGGGATGGCTACACCTTC. This encodes CASSERGGDGYTF.

The chain couples TRBV18 to TRBJ2-1; 10 bases are a match to TRBD2. The J segment lost 5 bases and the V segment lost 8 bases, leaving 6 bases of the junction unmatched. Germline values: CDR1 KGHSH, CDR2 LQKENI. This CDR3 comprises 14 residues. The CDR3 is CASAGLAGDNEQFF. CDR3 coding DNA: TGTGCCAGCGCAGGGCTAGCGGGAGACAATGAGCAGTTCTTC.

On this clone itself: Germline is not matched at one junction end, which may reflect a read error. The chain links TRBV7-7 to TRBJ2-1; D is ambiguous. Germline V CDR1 and CDR2: SSHAT, FNYEAQ (reference sequence). The CDR3 covers 12 residues. The CDR3 sequence: CASSLDGNEQFF. CDR3 nucleotides: TGTGCTAGCAGCTTAGACGGGAATGAGCAGTTCTTC.

V gene TRBV30 combines with J gene TRBJ2-5; 9 positions agree with TRBD1. J was trimmed by 5 bases and V by 3 bases; bases with no gene match: 1. The germline CDR1 and CDR2 sequences are GTSNPN and SVGIG (reference sequence). The length of the CDR3 is 12 residues. CDR3 sequence (DNA): TGTGCCTGGAGGGGGACAGGGGAGACCCAGTACTTC. This codes for CAWRGTGETQYF.

This clone was detected a few times. Here the CDR3 DNA reads TGTGCCAGCAGGCCCGGGATATCCCGACGAGAGACCCAGTACTTC. Translating it yields CASRPGISRRETQYF. The rearrangement links TRBV28 to TRBJ2-5, with D maybe TRBD2 (5 bases). The germline V gene has CDR1 MDHEN and CDR2 SYDVKM. This CDR3 comprises 15 residues. V lost 6 bases and J lost 4, with 18 bases in between. Combining the CDR3 with reference TRBV28 and TRBJ2-5 gives the whole variable domain DVKVTQSSRYLVKRTGEKVFLECVQDMDHENMFWYRQDPGLGLRLIYFSYDVKMKEKGDIPEGYSVSREKKERFSLILESASTNQTSMYLCASRPGISRRETQYFGPGTRLLVL.

The chain is built from TRBV28 and TRBJ1-1; D is unclear. The CDR3 has 15 amino acids. CDR1 and CDR2 (germline): MDHEN, SYDVKM. Trimming took off 5 bases at V and 8 bases at J, with 21 bases between the two ends. DNA of the CDR3: TGTGCCAGCAGTGGATTCTGGACTGATAAGTCGGAAGCTTTCTTT. This encodes CASSGFWTDKSEAFF. Looking up the rest from reference TRBV28 and TRBJ1-1 gives the full variable domain: DVKVTQSSRYLVKRTGEKVFLECVQDMDHENMFWYRQDPGLGLRLIYFSYDVKMKEKGDIPEGYSVSREKKERFSLILESASTNQTSMYLCASSGFWTDKSEAFFGQGTRLTVV.

The V gene is TRBV6-5, the J gene TRBJ2-1, with TRBD2 matching 12 bases. The CDR3 is 14 amino acids. With V trimmed by 4 bases and J by 7 bases, 2 bases remained unmatched. Germline values: CDR1 MNHEY, CDR2 SVGAGI. CDR3 nucleotides: TGTGCCAGCAGTTCGACTAGCGGGAGTAATGAGCAGTTCTTC. This encodes CASSSTSGSNEQFF.

This clone came up a few times. The chain combines TRBV7-3 with TRBJ2-1; TRBD1 agrees at 9 bases. The CDR3 covers 15 residues. V trimming: 5 bases; J trimming: 4 bases; junction bases outside the gene matches: 6. Per the germline V gene, CDR1 is SGHTA and CDR2 is FQGTGA. The CDR3 is CASSTQGAQYNEQFF. The CDR3 coding sequence is TGTGCCAGCAGCACACAGGGGGCGCAATACAATGAGCAGTTCTTC.

The chain uses TRBV10-1 and TRBJ1-1; perhaps TRBD1 as D (6 bases). The CDR3 sequence is 14 residues long. From germline, CDR1 is WNHNN and CDR2 SYGVQD (reference sequence). Between the trimmed V and J ends, which lost 2 bases and 1 base, there was a span of 8 bases. This CDR3 reads CASSERGTNTEAFF. As DNA, the CDR3 is TGCGCCAGCAGTGAGAGGGGGACGAACACTGAAGCTTTCTTT.

The CDR3 nucleotides read TGTGCCAGCAGTGAATATCGCACTGAAGCTTTCTTT. This gives the protein CASSEYRTEAFF. The V and J genes are TRBV25-1 and TRBJ1-1, with D uncertain. The V end was cut by 0 bases, the J end by 4 bases, with 3 bases between. This CDR3 comprises 12 residues. Germline assignment: CDR1 MGHDK and CDR2 SYGVNS. Full variable domain (remainder filled in from reference TRBV25-1 and TRBJ1-1): EADIYQTPRYLVIGTGKKITLECSQTMGHDKMYWYQQDPGMELHLIHYSYGVNSTEKGDLSSESTVSRIRTEHFPLTLESARPSHTSQYLCASSEYRTEAFFGQGTRLTVV.

CDR3 in amino acids: CASSAKPGHNTDTQYF. The CDR3 bases are TGTGCCAGCAGTGCTAAACCGGGACATAACACAGATACGCAGTATTTT. The V gene is TRBV6-1, the J gene TRBJ2-3, with D possibly matching TRBD1 (6 bases). The CDR3 consists of 16 residues. Germline V gives CDR1 MNHNS, CDR2 SASEGT. V was cut by 4 bases and J by 2 bases, with 16 bases left in between.

The CDR3 region is CASSRREGGTDTQYF. CDR3 bases: TGCGCCAGCAGCCGTAGGGAGGGGGGCACAGATACGCAGTATTTT. The chain joins TRBV4-3 to TRBJ2-3; D possibly corresponds to TRBD2 (7 bases). CDR1 and CDR2 (germline): LGHNA, YSLEER. This CDR3 has 15 amino acids. Trimming removed 4 bases from V and 1 base from J, with 12 bases in between.

This rearrangement joins TRBV19 to TRBJ2-2; D is possibly TRBD2 (6 bases). Germline values: CDR1 LNHDA, CDR2 SQIVND (reference sequence). The germline V and J ends were trimmed by 11 bases and 0 bases, with 16 bases remaining between them. The CDR3 has 15 amino acids. This chain's CDR3 is CALRRGPTNTGELFF. CDR3 sequence (DNA): TGTGCCTTGCGGAGGGGCCCTACGAACACCGGGGAGCTGTTTTTT.

This clone was counted between two and nine times. This sequence joins TRBV10-2 and TRBJ1-1; the match to TRBD1 covers 7 bases. V shed 8 bases and J 8 bases; nucleotides not matched to a gene: 5. CDR3 length equals 11 residues. The V gene's germline CDR1 is WSHSY and CDR2 SAAADI. CDR3 bases: TGCGCCAGCGGTGGGACAGCCGAAGCTTTCTTT. It encodes CASGGTAEAFF.

The rearrangement links TRBV5-1 to TRBJ1-1; D may be TRBD1 (6 bases). This CDR3 contains 13 residues. V was pared by 6 bases and J by 1 base, with 10 bases between. Per germline, CDR1 SGHRS and CDR2 YFSETQ. CDR3 protein: CASTARGNTEAFF. The CDR3 DNA reads as TGCGCCAGCACAGCCAGGGGGAACACTGAAGCTTTCTTT.

This clone was seen more than once but under ten times. The chain is built from TRBV29-1 and TRBJ2-2, with TRBD1 identical over 8 bases. With 7 bases clipped from V and 6 bases from J, the junction kept 4 bases outside the gene matches. This CDR3 is built from 12 residues. Germline V gene sequence: CDR1 SQVTM, CDR2 ANQGSEA. The CDR3 region has the DNA TGCAGCGCTACGGACAGGGCCGGGGAGCTGTTTTTT. As protein: CSATDRAGELFF.

This clone has more than one count but fewer than ten. The CDR3 DNA reads TGTGCCAGCAGTCCACCGCCCGGGACAGGGCTTTACGAGCAGTACTTC. Amino acid sequence: CASSPPPGTGLYEQYF. V is TRBV28 and J is TRBJ2-7, with TRBD1 matching 9 bases. After removal of 5 bases from V and 4 bases from J, the junction contained 12 bases not matched to a gene. This CDR3 is 16 amino acids long. Germline assignment: CDR1 MDHEN and CDR2 SYDVKM.